This TCR beta chain was profiled in a study of T cells after yellow fever vaccination. Study-wide points: Once the booster was given, most primary-vaccination clones reappeared, at 95% to 97% for CD4 and 88% for CD8.

Trimming took 8 bases from V and 1 from J, leaving 16 bases between them. The CDR3 consists of 15 residues. At least ten counts were recorded for this clonotype. What it recognizes is unknown. TCRdb redid the calling of the 5' RACE reads with MiXCR, one entry per CDR3 protein. The table lists 300,000 to 400,000 distinct CDR3 sequences, 8.1% of them singletons. The TCR originated in a man between 18 and 35 years old who received the YFV17D yellow fever vaccine. The rearrangement links TRBV12-3 or TRBV12-4 to TRBJ2-3; maybe TRBD2 (6 bases). The sample here was PBMCs, taken 45 days after the first yellow fever vaccination. This chain's CDR3 is CASGRPGGGTDTQYF. The CDR3 DNA reads TGTGCCAGCGGGAGACCAGGCGGGGGCACAGATACGCAGTATTTT.